The 12 T cell receptor beta chains below were found in one sample sequenced in a study of blood T cell repertoires in COVID-19. Data came from immunoSEQ multiplex PCR; TCRdb stores just in-frame clones and leaves some out. This sample yields some 200,000 clones, of which 70% to 90% are seen a single time; about 10% belongs to the top ten. The sequencing sample was made of PBMCs or T cells enriched from blood (not recorded which). The receptors come from a man between 40 and 49 years old who had recovered from COVID-19.

This rearrangement joins TRBV28 to TRBJ1-2, with D tentatively TRBD1 (6 bases). The germline V gene has CDR1 MDHEN and CDR2 SYDVKM. The V end lost 5 bases, the J end lost 4 bases, and 26 bases lay between the germline ends. The CDR3 spans 18 residues. The CDR3 is CASSPPIGQLKGSYGYTF. CDR3 bases: TGTGCCAGCAGTCCCCCAATCGGACAGCTCAAAGGGAGCTATGGCTACACCTTC.

V is TRBV9 and J is TRBJ1-5, with D possibly matching TRBD1 (6 bases). Germline CDR1 reads SGDLS; CDR2 reads YYNGEE. The CDR3 has 15 amino acids. Trimming left V 3 bases short and J 4 bases short, with 14 bases between. CDR3 region: CASSASDSQNQPQHF. In DNA, the CDR3 is TGTGCCAGCAGCGCTTCGGACAGTCAGAATCAGCCCCAGCATTTT. The full variable domain, its missing parts supplied by reference TRBV9 and TRBJ1-5, is DSGVTQTPKHLITATGQRVTLRCSPRSGDLSVYWYQQSLDQGLQFLIQYYNGEERAKGNILERFSAQQFPDLHSELNLSSLELGDSALYFCASSASDSQNQPQHFGDGTRLSIL.

This clone has just one count. This chain links TRBV7-9 with TRBJ2-7, with TRBD2 matching over 15 bases. J lost 1 base, V lost 3 bases, and 4 bases had no gene match. Germline V CDR1 and CDR2: SEHNR, FQNEAQ (reference sequence). This CDR3 is built from 17 residues. Here the CDR3 DNA reads TGTGCCAGCAGCTTCGCCGGGACTAGCGGGAGGTCCTACGAGCAGTACTTC. This codes for CASSFAGTSGRSYEQYF.

This clone showed up just a few times. The chain couples TRBV5-4 to TRBJ2-1; TRBD1 aligns across 7 bases. The junction had 6 bases not matched to a gene; V was cut back by 4 bases and J by 5 bases. This CDR3 spans 14 amino acids. CDR1 SGHNT and CDR2 YYREEE come from the germline V gene (reference sequence). Here the CDR3 DNA reads TGTGCCAGCAGCGACGGGACAGACAACAATGAGCAGTTCTTC. Encoded protein: CASSDGTDNNEQFF.

The chain employs TRBV30 and TRBJ2-1; perhaps TRBD2 as D (6 bases). Germline CDR1 and CDR2: GTSNPN and SVGIG (reference sequence). The CDR3 covers 13 residues. V was clipped by 3 bases and J by 1 base, with 7 bases between them. This CDR3 is CAWSRESYNEQFF. CDR3 sequence (DNA): TGTGCCTGGAGCCGGGAGTCCTACAATGAGCAGTTCTTC. The full variable domain, in which reference TRBV30 and TRBJ2-1 provide the parts outside the CDR3, is SQTIHQWPATLVQPVGSPLSLECTVEGTSNPNLYWYRQAAGRGLQLLFYSVGIGQISSEVPQNLSASRPQDRQFILSSKKLLLSDSGFYLCAWSRESYNEQFFGPGTRLTVL.

The rearrangement uses TRBV10-2 and TRBJ1-2; 9 nucleotides line up with TRBD1. The CDR3 is 14 amino acids. V was pared by 2 bases and J by 6 bases, with 4 bases of the junction left unmatched. Germline V lookup: CDR1 WSHSY, CDR2 SAAADI. The CDR3: CASSEKQGAHGYTF. The CDR3 region has the DNA TGCGCCAGCAGTGAGAAACAGGGGGCGCATGGCTACACCTTC.

The rearrangement joins TRBV24-1 to TRBJ1-2; tentative D call: TRBD1 (5 bases). The CDR3 has 13 amino acids. Per the germline V gene, CDR1 is KGHDR and CDR2 is SFDVKD. Trimming took 2 bases from V and 5 from J, leaving 8 bases between them. The CDR3, as DNA: TGTGCCACCAGTGATTCACAGGCATATGGCTACACCTTC. Protein product: CATSDSQAYGYTF.

V gene TRBV3-1 (or the pseudogene TRBV3-2) combines with J gene TRBJ1-4; D call uncertain. Germline V gene sequence: CDR1 LGHDT, CDR2 YNNKEL (reference sequence). The length of the CDR3 is 15 residues. V was trimmed by 0 bases and J by 13 bases, leaving 18 bases between them. For the CDR3, the DNA is TGTGCCAGCAGCCAAGATCTCAGTGCGGCCCGGGGACTGTTTTTT. Amino acids: CASSQDLSAARGLFF.

This clone has only one observation. The V call is TRBV25-1, the J call TRBJ1-4; TRBD1 might be the D (5 bases). V lost 2 bases and J 7 bases, leaving 14 bases between the germline ends. From germline, CDR1 is MGHDK and CDR2 SYGVNS. The CDR3 length is 15 residues. The CDR3 loop is CASSEQGFQSEKLFF. As DNA, the CDR3 is TGTGCCAGCAGTGAACAGGGATTTCAGAGTGAAAAACTGTTTTTT.

V is TRBV7-9 and J is TRBJ1-4; 7 nucleotides match TRBD1. The J segment lost 7 bases and the V segment lost 1 base, leaving 3 bases of the junction unmatched. The CDR3 is 14 residues long. Germline CDR1 and CDR2: SEHNR and FQNEAQ (reference sequence). In DNA, the CDR3 is TGTGCCAGCAGCTTAGTGACAGGGTCTGAAAAACTGTTTTTT. Its translation is CASSLVTGSEKLFF. The full variable domain, with the rest looked up from reference TRBV7-9 and TRBJ1-4, is DTGVSQNPRHKITKRGQNVTFRCDPISEHNRLYWYRQTLGQGPEFLTYFQNEAQLEKSRLLSDRFSAERPKGSFSTLEIQRTEQGDSAMYLCASSLVTGSEKLFFGSGTQLSVL.

This clone was detected only once. The CDR3 reads CASSYVHQGLINYGYTF. The CDR3 DNA is TGTGCCAGTAGTTACGTACACCAGGGGCTAATTAACTATGGCTACACCTTC. The chain links TRBV19 to TRBJ1-2; D is perhaps TRBD1 (6 bases). The germline V gene encodes CDR1 LNHDA and CDR2 SQIVND (reference sequence). This CDR3 region has 17 residues. V gave up 5 bases and J gave up 1 base, with 20 bases separating them.

The chain uses TRBV2 and TRBJ2-7; tentative D call: TRBD2 (5 bases). Germline lookup yields CDR1 SNHLY and CDR2 FYNNEI. V was shortened by 8 bases and J by 2 bases, with 13 bases between the two germline ends. This CDR3 is built from 13 residues. Here the CDR3 reads CASGRAETYEQYF. The CDR3 nucleotides read TGTGCCAGCGGGCGAGCGGAAACCTACGAGCAGTACTTC.